These 7 T cell receptor beta chains originate from one sample sequenced in a study of CD8 T cells in ankylosing spondylitis. TCRdb redid the calling of the 5' RACE reads with MiXCR, one entry per CDR3 protein. The data hold about 540,000 distinct CDR3 sequences, with roughly 13% observed a single time. These receptors are not linked to any known antigen. Regarding the study as a whole: What seemed typical of ankylosing spondylitis blood was a TCR beta motif built from several highly homologous variants.

The sample was blood, either unsorted or a sorted T cell fraction (not recorded which). These receptors all stem from a male donor with ankylosing spondylitis.

The V gene is TRBV24-1, the J gene TRBJ2-2; D unclear. The V end lost 7 bases, the J end lost 2 bases, and 16 bases lay between the germline ends. This CDR3 contains 16 residues. Per the germline V gene, CDR1 is KGHDR and CDR2 is SFDVKD. CDR3 in DNA: TGTGCCACCAGCGCTACCCCGGCAGCTAACACCGGGGAGCTGTTTTTT. This translates into CATSATPAANTGELFF.

The table lists this clonotype with a few counts. This chain connects TRBV4-2 to TRBJ2-7; 11 bases line up with TRBD2. Germline CDR1 reads LGHNA; CDR2 reads YNFKEQ. V dropped 4 bases and J dropped 0; count of bases not matched to a gene: 8. This CDR3 has 17 amino acids. The CDR3 DNA reads as TGTGCCAGCAGCCGGGAAGGAACTAGCGGGAGCTCCTACGAGCAGTACTTC. This translates into CASSREGTSGSSYEQYF.

This clonotype has a count of ten or more. This rearrangement joins TRBV24-1 to TRBJ1-1; D is unclear. The V end was cut by 4 bases, the J end by 2 bases, with 10 bases between. Germline V gene lookup returns CDR1 KGHDR and CDR2 SFDVKD. The CDR3 runs 14 residues. CDR3 bases: TGTGCCACCAGTGACTCTACCCTAAACACTGAAGCTTTCTTT. Protein: CATSDSTLNTEAFF.

This clonotype was counted many times. One end of the junction fails to match germline, which may point to a read error. The chain carries TRBV7-9 and TRBJ1-5; the match to TRBD1 covers 8 bases. Germline V gene data show CDR1 as SEHNR and CDR2 as FQNEAQ (reference sequence). This CDR3 is 14 amino acids long. The CDR3 sequence is CASSSGTGEQPQHF. The DNA for the CDR3 is TGCGCCAGCAGCTCCGGGACAGGCGAACAGCCCCAGCATTTT.

This clonotype was observed a few times. This chain links TRBV29-1 with TRBJ2-5, with a weak D call TRBD2 (5 bases). CDR1 SQVTM and CDR2 ANQGSEA come from the germline V gene. V lost 3 bases, J lost 0 bases, and 8 bases lay in between. This CDR3 region has 13 residues. The CDR3 nucleotides read TGCAGCGTTGATGCGGGCAACCAAGAGACCCAGTACTTC. This sequence encodes CSVDAGNQETQYF.

The sample holds a few counts of this clonotype. CDR3 in DNA: TGTGCCAGCAGCTTGCGACTAGCGGTAGGAGAGACCCAGTACTTC. Translation: CASSLRLAVGETQYF. V is TRBV13 and J is TRBJ2-5; TRBD2 matches at 9 bases. This CDR3 has 15 residues. Looked up from germline, CDR1 is PRHDT and CDR2 is FYEKMQ (reference sequence). J gave up 4 bases and V 3 bases, and 6 bases lay outside the gene matches.

This clonotype was detected only a few times. The chain joins TRBV12-3 or TRBV12-4 to TRBJ2-7, with D possibly matching TRBD2 (7 bases). The CDR3 has 15 residues. Trimming took 4 bases from V and 2 from J, leaving 15 bases between them. The CDR3 DNA reads TGTGCCAGCAGTTCAAGGGGGGAGGGCCCCTACGAGCAGTACTTC. Amino acid sequence: CASSSRGEGPYEQYF.